The present entry profiles one T cell receptor beta chain with its context. Sequencing of TCR beta, carried out with a high-throughput approach, was applied to CD8+ and CD4+ T cells from the blood. In contrast to the negatively isolated CD8+ and CD4+ T cells, TEMRA cells were FACS-enriched. The CDR3 runs to 16 residues. Germline trimming cut 0 bases from V and 6 bases from J; bases unmatched to any gene: 10. Germline CDR1 reads SGHDT; CDR2 reads YYEEEE. It was with random hexamers that 0.5 to 1 ug RNA was reverse transcribed. Amplification of TCR beta CDR3 by immunoSEQ multiplex PCR spanned 54 Vbeta and 13 Jbeta. TCRdb passed the immunoSEQ multiplex PCR reads through MiXCR, listing each CDR3 protein once. The repertoire consists of roughly 44,000 distinct CDR3 sequences, with over 85% occurring once and the leading ten covering 0.5% to 0.6%. These data are taken from a study of CD8 T cells in Susac syndrome.

The TCR sequence derives from a human donor in good health. Sequenced: CD8+ T cells from PBMCs. The chain links TRBV5-6 to TRBJ2-3; 7 nucleotides align to TRBD2. This chain's CDR3 is CASSLALGLLRDTQYF. In nucleotides, the CDR3 is TGTGCCAGCAGCTTGGCCTTGGGACTACTTCGGGATACGCAGTATTTT.